Below are 30 T cell receptor beta chains sequenced from a single sample in a study of T cells expressing NK-cell markers. From the 5' RACE reads, TCRdb lists one entry per CDR3 protein and no DNA. The record lists 350,000 to 450,000 distinct CDR3 sequences, of which the ten most abundant hold under 6.5%. The sequenced material came from blood T cells: a sorted CD56 or NKG2C T cell subset, CD4+ or CD8+ T cells, or bulk PBMC T cells (not recorded which). The receptors here all came from a man aged 18 to 69 in good health.

The chain recombines TRBV5-1 with TRBJ2-7; TCRdb lists TRBD1, though no DNA is available to test this call. The germline CDR1 and CDR2 sequences are SGHRS and YFSETQ. The CDR3 totals 15 residues. This CDR3 reads CASSSGAGPNHEQYF.

V gene TRBV25-1 combines with J gene TRBJ1-6; TCRdb lists TRBD1, though no DNA is available to test this call. Germline values: CDR1 MGHDK, CDR2 SYGVNS. This CDR3 has 12 amino acids. This chain's CDR3 is CASSSDRSPLHF.

The genes are TRBV6-2 or TRBV6-3 and TRBJ2-1; the TCRdb D gene call, TRBD2, has no DNA to confirm it. CDR3 length: 17 residues. The germline CDR1 and CDR2 sequences are MNHEY and SVGEGT. The CDR3 loop is CASSPYGSGAPYNEQFF.

V usage is TRBV12-3 or TRBV12-4 and J usage is TRBJ1-1; TCRdb gives TRBD1 as the D gene, but with no DNA this cannot be confirmed. CDR3 length equals 17 residues. The CDR3 loop reads CASSSYGLGGTNTEAFF.

V usage is TRBV20-1 and J usage is TRBJ2-2; TCRdb's assignment of TRBD1 cannot be checked, as there is no DNA. The CDR3 is 14 residues long. The germline V gene has CDR1 DFQATT and CDR2 SNEGSKA (reference sequence). The CDR3 reads CSASKTGLGGELFF.

This chain uses TRBV6-2 or TRBV6-3 with TRBJ2-1; the TCRdb D gene call, TRBD1, has no DNA to confirm it. CDR3 length: 14 residues. CDR1 is MNHEY and CDR2 is SVGEGT in the germline V gene. CDR3 sequence reads: CASSQPYTGDEQFF.

J is TRBJ2-3 and V is TRBV7-9; the TRBD1 assignment by TCRdb is unverifiable without DNA. Germline V gene sequence: CDR1 SEHNR, CDR2 FQNEAQ (reference sequence). The CDR3 is 16 amino acids. The CDR3 sequence: CASSPRLTGNTDTQYF.

The chain links TRBV20-1 to TRBJ2-3; without DNA, the TCRdb call of TRBD2 cannot be checked. The CDR3 is 14 residues long. Germline V lookup: CDR1 DFQATT, CDR2 SNEGSKA (reference sequence). The CDR3 reads CSAPLAGERGTQYF.

The J gene is TRBJ2-2, the V gene TRBV11-2; the TCRdb D gene call, TRBD1, has no DNA to confirm it. The CDR3 loop spans 17 amino acids. Germline V gene data show CDR1 as SGHAT and CDR2 as FQNNGV. The CDR3 sequence: CASSLDTARGRHGELFF.

The rearrangement uses TRBV5-6 and TRBJ1-2. The germline gives CDR1 SGHDT, CDR2 YYEEEE. The CDR3 loop spans 15 amino acids. CDR3 sequence reads: CASSLRRRGDYGYTF.

The chain employs TRBV28 and TRBJ1-4; TCRdb gives TRBD1 as the D gene, but with no DNA this cannot be confirmed. The CDR3 is made up of 15 amino acids. Germline CDR1 and CDR2: MDHEN and SYDVKM. CDR3 region: CAIQGAPGTNEKLFF.

The chain couples TRBV19 to TRBJ2-5; there is no DNA to check the TCRdb D call of TRBD1. Germline V gives CDR1 LNHDA, CDR2 SQIVND (reference sequence). This CDR3 is 15 amino acids long. The CDR3 here is CASSIQRTGSETQYF. Variable domain in full (rest from reference TRBV19 and TRBJ2-5): DGGITQSPKYLFRKEGQNVTLSCEQNLNHDAMYWYRQDPGQGLRLIYYSQIVNDFQKGDIAEGYSVSREKKESFPLTVTSAQKNPTAFYLCASSIQRTGSETQYFGPGTRLLVL.

V and J are TRBV5-1 and TRBJ2-6; the TCRdb call, TRBD1, lacks DNA for checking. Germline-derived CDR1 and CDR2 are SGHRS and YFSETQ. CDR3 length equals 16 residues. The CDR3 is CASSLADSTGANVLTF.

The rearrangement links TRBV20-1 to TRBJ2-7. The CDR3 extends over 15 amino acids. Germline lookup yields CDR1 DFQATT and CDR2 SNEGSKA (reference sequence). This CDR3 reads CSAQVGETASYEQYF.

The V and J genes are TRBV7-2 and TRBJ2-5. In germline, CDR1 is SGHTA, CDR2 FQGNSA. CDR3 length: 13 amino acids. CDR3 sequence reads: CASSFQTQETQYF.

The chain recombines TRBV2 with TRBJ2-3; with no DNA, the TCRdb D assignment of TRBD1 cannot be verified. The CDR3 sequence is 14 residues long. Germline CDR1 and CDR2: SNHLY and FYNNEI. CDR3 sequence: CASLRDRVTDTQYF.

CDR3: CASRPKGFLNSPLHF. The rearrangement joins TRBV25-1 to TRBJ1-6. CDR1 is MGHDK, CDR2 SYGVNS, per germline. This CDR3 spans 15 amino acids.

Here the CDR3 reads CASSPREGTSNQPQHF. V and J are TRBV27 and TRBJ1-5. Per the germline V gene, CDR1 is MNHEY and CDR2 is SMNVEV (reference sequence). The CDR3 sequence is 16 residues long.

This sequence joins TRBV5-1 and TRBJ2-1. Germline loops: CDR1 SGHRS, CDR2 YFSETQ. The CDR3 consists of 14 residues. CDR3: CASSQGRIYNEQFF.

The CDR3 reads CASSYHSGTGGKETQYF. The gene calls are TRBV6-5 and TRBJ2-5; the D call from TCRdb, TRBD1, cannot be confirmed without DNA. Germline CDR1 and CDR2: MNHEY and SVGAGI. The CDR3 loop spans 17 amino acids.

This chain connects TRBV15 to TRBJ2-1; without DNA, the TCRdb call of TRBD1 cannot be checked. Germline V CDR1 and CDR2: LNHNV, YYDKDF (reference sequence). The CDR3 is 14 residues long. CDR3 sequence: CATRDRGFFNEQFF. The entire variable domain, with the rest obtained from reference TRBV15 and TRBJ2-1, is as follows: DAMVIQNPRYQVTQFGKPVTLSCSQTLNHNVMYWYQQKSSQAPKLLFHYYDKDFNNEADTPDNFQSRRPNTSFCFLDIRSPGLGDTAMYLCATRDRGFFNEQFFGPGTRLTVL.

V and J are TRBV7-9 and TRBJ2-1; TCRdb's D gene call, TRBD1, goes unchecked for lack of DNA. Germline-derived CDR1 and CDR2 are SEHNR and FQNEAQ (reference sequence). CDR3 size: 17 residues. This CDR3 is CASSLDRGRGLNNEQFF.

The rearrangement links TRBV7-2 to TRBJ2-1; TCRdb gives TRBD1 as the D gene, but with no DNA this cannot be confirmed. Germline CDR1 and CDR2: SGHTA and FQGNSA. The CDR3 covers 15 residues. CDR3 residues: CASSLAWQGYNEQFF.

This chain links TRBV13 with TRBJ2-1; TCRdb's D call of TRBD2 is untestable without DNA. Germline assignment: CDR1 PRHDT and CDR2 FYEKMQ (reference sequence). The CDR3 is made up of 17 amino acids. This chain's CDR3 is CASSTGTSGLPYNEQFF.

This chain joins TRBV28 and TRBJ2-6. The germline CDR1 and CDR2 sequences are MDHEN and SYDVKM. CDR3 length equals 17 residues. The CDR3 protein is CASIPRLQPSGANVLTF. The full variable domain, rest sourced from reference TRBV28 and TRBJ2-6, is DVKVTQSSRYLVKRTGEKVFLECVQDMDHENMFWYRQDPGLGLRLIYFSYDVKMKEKGDIPEGYSVSREKKERFSLILESASTNQTSMYLCASIPRLQPSGANVLTFGAGSRLTVL.

The CDR3 is CASRQTGQVRGYTF. The chain joins TRBV12-3 or TRBV12-4 to TRBJ1-2; TCRdb names TRBD1, which stays unverified in the absence of DNA. CDR3 length: 14 residues.

The rearrangement joins TRBV7-9 to TRBJ2-7; TCRdb's D call, TRBD1, is unchecked because there is no DNA. Germline V gene sequence: CDR1 SEHNR, CDR2 FQNEAQ (reference sequence). CDR3 length: 14 amino acids. The CDR3 sequence: CASSEGQTSYEQYF.

The rearrangement uses TRBV11-1 and TRBJ2-7; TCRdb returns TRBD1, unconfirmable since there is no DNA. In germline, CDR1 is SGHAT, CDR2 FQDESV (reference sequence). The CDR3 is 16 amino acids. The CDR3: CASSSQGSHTSYEQYF.

V is TRBV7-8 and J is TRBJ1-1; TCRdb proposes TRBD1, but this gene call is untestable without DNA. The CDR3 covers 14 residues. Germline CDR1 is SGHVS and CDR2 is FQNEAQ. CDR3 sequence reads: CASSSTGLTSEAFF.

The rearrangement joins TRBV24-1 to TRBJ2-7; checking the TCRdb D call of TRBD1 is not possible without DNA. The CDR3 covers 16 residues. In germline, CDR1 is KGHDR, CDR2 SFDVKD. The CDR3 sequence: CATSPSDGRGCYEQYF.